These T cell receptor beta chains were read from a single sample in a study of blood T cell repertoires in COVID-19. Using immunoSEQ multiplex PCR, the repertoire was profiled, and TCRdb retains in-frame clones only, with some absent. Among approximately 70,000 clones listed, around three quarters were seen once. Sequences were obtained from peripheral blood. These receptors all stem from a man in his sixties with active or convalescent COVID-19. CDR3s include the opening cysteine and the closing phenylalanine or tryptophan. Fields, in order: clone size, D gene, J gene, V gene, CDR3 DNA, CDR3 protein. A D gene is named only where the DNA matches it firmly. Size values are once, few and many counts, or a class for expanded clones, and some rows have none.

clone size: few
D gene: TRBD1
J gene: TRBJ1-2
V gene: TRBV6-5
CDR3 DNA: TGTGCCAGCAGTTTCTACAGGGGCAACTATGGCTACACCTTC
CDR3 protein: CASSFYRGNYGYTF

clone size: once
D gene: .
J gene: TRBJ1-5
V gene: TRBV27
CDR3 DNA: TGTGCCAGCAGTTCAACAGGGAATCAGCCCCAGCATTTT
CDR3 protein: CASSSTGNQPQHF

clone size: few
D gene: .
J gene: TRBJ1-2
V gene: TRBV4-3
CDR3 DNA: TGCGCCAGCAGCCAAGTCTTTGGGTCAGAAAGGCTAGACGGCTACACCTTC
CDR3 protein: CASSQVFGSERLDGYTF

clone size: few
D gene: .
J gene: TRBJ1-1
V gene: TRBV7-9
CDR3 DNA: TGTGCCAGCAGCTTAGCCTCAGGGTTAGGGGCTGAAGCTTTCTTT
CDR3 protein: CASSLASGLGAEAFF

clone size: .
D gene: TRBD1
J gene: TRBJ1-3
V gene: TRBV2
CDR3 DNA: TGTGCCAGCGGGAACAGGGGGGACACCATATATTTT
CDR3 protein: CASGNRGDTIYF

clone size: .
D gene: TRBD1
J gene: TRBJ2-1
V gene: TRBV11-3
CDR3 DNA: TGTGCCAGCAGTCGGACAGGGGGGACCTACAATGAGCAGTTCTTC
CDR3 protein: CASSRTGGTYNEQFF

clone size: .
D gene: .
J gene: TRBJ1-5
V gene: TRBV19
CDR3 DNA: TGTGCCAGTAGTCCTCGGACAGCATATAGCAATCAGCCCCAGCATTTT
CDR3 protein: CASSPRTAYSNQPQHF

clone size: .
D gene: .
J gene: TRBJ1-6
V gene: TRBV11-2
CDR3 DNA: TGTGCCAGCAGCTTAGGGACAGTTGGTTCACCCCTCCACTTT
CDR3 protein: CASSLGTVGSPLHF

clone size: once
D gene: .
J gene: TRBJ2-7
V gene: TRBV18
CDR3 DNA: TGTGCCAGCTCACCAGATGAACAAACCTACGAGCAGTACTTC
CDR3 protein: CASSPDEQTYEQYF

clone size: .
D gene: .
J gene: TRBJ2-7
V gene: TRBV7-2
CDR3 DNA: TGTGCCAGCAGCTCCCCCGGGGTCTACGAGCAGTACTTC
CDR3 protein: CASSSPGVYEQYF

clone size: once
D gene: .
J gene: TRBJ1-5
V gene: TRBV6-5
CDR3 DNA: TGTGCCAGCAGCGGTAGCCCTTTCCGACCCCAGCATTTT
CDR3 protein: CASSGSPFRPQHF

clone size: .
D gene: .
J gene: TRBJ1-1
V gene: TRBV6-5
CDR3 DNA: TGTGCCAGCAGTTCCCCTTCCCGAGGAACTGAAGCTTTCTTT
CDR3 protein: CASSSPSRGTEAFF

clone size: .
D gene: .
J gene: TRBJ2-5
V gene: TRBV9
CDR3 DNA: TGTGCCAGCAGCGAAGGCCCCAGGGGGGCCCAGTACTTC
CDR3 protein: CASSEGPRGAQYF

clone size: .
D gene: .
J gene: TRBJ1-4
V gene: TRBV7-9
CDR3 DNA: TGTGCCAGCAGCTCGGCCCTGGTCGGGGGGAAACTGTTTTTT
CDR3 protein: CASSSALVGGKLFF

clone size: .
D gene: .
J gene: TRBJ2-2
V gene: TRBV5-4
CDR3 DNA: TGTGCCAGCAGCCGAGGGATAAACACCGGGGAGCTGTTTTTT
CDR3 protein: CASSRGINTGELFF

clone size: .
D gene: TRBD1
J gene: TRBJ1-1
V gene: TRBV2
CDR3 DNA: TGTGCCAGCAGTAGTTCGACAGGGCGCGTGAACACTGAAGCTTTCTTT
CDR3 protein: CASSSSTGRVNTEAFF

clone size: .
D gene: .
J gene: TRBJ2-3
V gene: TRBV7-2
CDR3 DNA: TGTGCCAGCAGCTTAGTCCGGACACCTACAGATACGCAGTATTTT
CDR3 protein: CASSLVRTPTDTQYF

clone size: .
D gene: TRBD2
J gene: TRBJ2-7
V gene: TRBV6-5
CDR3 DNA: TGTGCCAGCTGGCGGGAGGGGACTTACGAGCAGTACTTC
CDR3 protein: CASWREGTYEQYF

clone size: .
D gene: TRBD1
J gene: TRBJ2-5
V gene: TRBV3-1/TRBV3-2
CDR3 DNA: TGTGCCAGCAGCCAGGGACAGGGTTGGGAAGAGACCCAGTACTTC
CDR3 protein: CASSQGQGWEETQYF

clone size: .
D gene: TRBD1
J gene: TRBJ1-2
V gene: TRBV10-3
CDR3 DNA: TGTGCCATCAGTGGCCGGACAGGGGGCGAGATAATGCAGGGCTACACCTTC
CDR3 protein: CAISGRTGGEIMQGYTF

clone size: few
D gene: .
J gene: TRBJ1-5
V gene: TRBV9
CDR3 DNA: TGTGCCAGCAGCGCACAGGGCAGCAATCAGCCCCAGCATTTT
CDR3 protein: CASSAQGSNQPQHF

clone size: .
D gene: TRBD1
J gene: TRBJ1-2
V gene: TRBV6-5
CDR3 DNA: TGTGCCAGCAGTTCCCCGGGACAGCCCAACTATGGCTACACCTTC
CDR3 protein: CASSSPGQPNYGYTF

clone size: .
D gene: TRBD1
J gene: TRBJ1-4
V gene: TRBV7-9
CDR3 DNA: TGTGCCAGCAGCCTTCTTACCGCTGGACAGGCTGAAAAACTGTTTTTT
CDR3 protein: CASSLLTAGQAEKLFF

clone size: .
D gene: .
J gene: TRBJ2-1
V gene: TRBV11-2
CDR3 DNA: TGTGCCAGCAGCATTCGACAGAGCTCCTACAATGAGCAGTTCTTC
CDR3 protein: CASSIRQSSYNEQFF

clone size: .
D gene: TRBD1
J gene: TRBJ2-3
V gene: TRBV7-3
CDR3 DNA: TGTGCCAGCAGCTCCAGGACAGGGTTCCCAGATACGCAGTATTTT
CDR3 protein: CASSSRTGFPDTQYF